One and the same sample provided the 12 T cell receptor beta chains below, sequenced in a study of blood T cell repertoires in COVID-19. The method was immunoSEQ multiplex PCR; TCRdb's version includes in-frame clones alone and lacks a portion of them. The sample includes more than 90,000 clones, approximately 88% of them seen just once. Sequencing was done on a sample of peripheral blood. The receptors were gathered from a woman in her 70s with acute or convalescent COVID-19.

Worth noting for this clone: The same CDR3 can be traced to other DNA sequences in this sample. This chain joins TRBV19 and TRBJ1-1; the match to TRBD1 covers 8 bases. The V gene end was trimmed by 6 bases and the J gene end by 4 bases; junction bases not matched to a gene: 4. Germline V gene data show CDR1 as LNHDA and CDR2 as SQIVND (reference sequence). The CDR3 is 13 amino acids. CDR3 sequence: CASSLQGATEAFF. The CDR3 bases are TGTGCCAGTAGCCTTCAGGGGGCCACTGAAGCTTTCTTT.

For the CDR3, the DNA is TGTGCCAGCAGCCAAGATCAAGATAGCGGGTCATATGAGCAGTTCTTC. The encoded protein is CASSQDQDSGSYEQFF. This chain uses TRBV4-2 with TRBJ2-1; TRBD2 agrees at 7 bases. V dropped 0 bases and J dropped 8; count of bases not matched to a gene: 10. CDR3 length: 16 residues. Germline loops: CDR1 LGHNA, CDR2 YNFKEQ.

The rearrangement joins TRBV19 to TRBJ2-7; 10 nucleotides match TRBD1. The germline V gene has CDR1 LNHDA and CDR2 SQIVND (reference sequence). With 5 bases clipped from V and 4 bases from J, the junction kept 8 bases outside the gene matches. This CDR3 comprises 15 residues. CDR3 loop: CASSSPGQGRYEQYF. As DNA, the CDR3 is TGTGCCAGTAGTTCCCCGGGACAGGGGAGGTACGAGCAGTACTTC.

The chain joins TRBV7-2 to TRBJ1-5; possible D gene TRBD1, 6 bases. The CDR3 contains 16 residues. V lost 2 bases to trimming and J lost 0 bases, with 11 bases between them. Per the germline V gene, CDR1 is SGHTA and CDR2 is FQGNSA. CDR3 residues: CASSLIGGYSNQPQHF. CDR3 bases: TGTGCCAGCAGCTTAATAGGGGGTTATAGCAATCAGCCCCAGCATTTT.

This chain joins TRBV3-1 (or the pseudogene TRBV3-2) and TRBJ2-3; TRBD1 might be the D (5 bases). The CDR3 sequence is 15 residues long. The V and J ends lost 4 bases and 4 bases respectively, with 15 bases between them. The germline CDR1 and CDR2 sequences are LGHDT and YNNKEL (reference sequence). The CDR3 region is CASSLEGALPDTQYF. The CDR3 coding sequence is TGTGCCAGCAGCCTGGAAGGGGCCCTCCCAGATACGCAGTATTTT.

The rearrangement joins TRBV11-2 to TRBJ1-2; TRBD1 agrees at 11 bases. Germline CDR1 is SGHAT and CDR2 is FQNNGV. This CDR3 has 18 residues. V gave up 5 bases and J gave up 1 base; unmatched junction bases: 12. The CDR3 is CASSPSRDRGDINYGYTF. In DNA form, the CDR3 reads TGTGCCAGCAGCCCAAGCCGGGACAGGGGGGATATTAACTATGGCTACACCTTC.

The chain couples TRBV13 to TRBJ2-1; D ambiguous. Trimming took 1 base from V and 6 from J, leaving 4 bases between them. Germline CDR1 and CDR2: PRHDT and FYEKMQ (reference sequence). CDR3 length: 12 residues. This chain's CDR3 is CASSLASNEQFF. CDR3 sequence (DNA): TGTGCCAGCAGCTTAGCGAGCAATGAGCAGTTCTTC. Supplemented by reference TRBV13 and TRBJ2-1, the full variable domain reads AAGVIQSPRHLIKEKRETATLKCYPIPRHDTVYWYQQGPGQDPQFLISFYEKMQSDKGSIPDRFSAQQFSDYHSELNMSSLELGDSALYFCASSLASNEQFFGPGTRLTVL.

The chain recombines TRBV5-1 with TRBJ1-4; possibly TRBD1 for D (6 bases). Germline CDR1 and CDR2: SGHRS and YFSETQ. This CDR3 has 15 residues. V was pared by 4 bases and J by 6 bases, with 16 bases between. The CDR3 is CASSLGGRADEKLFF. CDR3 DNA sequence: TGCGCCAGCAGCCTGGGGGGCAGGGCGGATGAAAAACTGTTTTTT.

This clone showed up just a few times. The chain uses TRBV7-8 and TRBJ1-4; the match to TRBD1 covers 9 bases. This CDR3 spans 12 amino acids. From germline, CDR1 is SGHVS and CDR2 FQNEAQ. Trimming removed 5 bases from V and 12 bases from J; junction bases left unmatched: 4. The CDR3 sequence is CASSLDRGQLFF. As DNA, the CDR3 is TGTGCCAGCAGCCTGGACAGGGGCCAACTGTTTTTT.

CDR3: CASRQRGGQETQYF. DNA for the CDR3: TGTGCCAGCCGGCAGCGGGGGGGCCAAGAGACCCAGTACTTC. V is TRBV2 and J is TRBJ2-5, with 10 bases identical to TRBD2. The CDR3 totals 14 residues. V dropped 8 bases and J dropped 1; count of bases not matched to a gene: 4. CDR1 and CDR2 from the germline V gene are SNHLY and FYNNEI. Using reference TRBV2 and TRBJ2-5 for the parts outside the CDR3, the full variable domain is EPEVTQTPSHQVTQMGQEVILRCVPISNHLYFYWYRQILGQKVEFLVSFYNNEISEKSEIFDDQFSVERPDGSNFTLKIRSTKLEDSAMYFCASRQRGGQETQYFGPGTRLLVL.

The CDR3: CASSLGQGNIQYF. The CDR3 region has the DNA TGTGCCAGCAGTTTAGGTCAGGGAAACATTCAGTACTTC. The rearrangement joins TRBV12-3 or TRBV12-4 to TRBJ2-4; possible D gene TRBD1, 5 bases. V lost 1 base and J 6 bases, leaving 7 bases between the germline ends. The CDR3 covers 13 residues.

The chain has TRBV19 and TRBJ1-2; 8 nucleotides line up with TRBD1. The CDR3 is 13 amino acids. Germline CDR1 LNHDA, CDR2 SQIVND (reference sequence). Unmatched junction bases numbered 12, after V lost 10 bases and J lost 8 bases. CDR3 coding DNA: TGTGCCACCTCGGACAGGGCGGAGAGCGGCTACACCTTC. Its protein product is CATSDRAESGYTF.